These T cell receptor beta chains were read from a single sample in a study of blood T cell repertoires in COVID-19. TCRdb's copy holds only in-frame clones and misses some; the assay was immunoSEQ multiplex PCR. This sample yields just over 300,000 clones, of which under 90% are seen a single time; less than 4.5% belongs to the top ten. The sample consisted of PBMCs or T cells enriched from blood (not recorded which). The receptors originated from a young man who had recovered from COVID-19. Both conserved end residues are part of each CDR3. D genes are given only for firm matches. The size field is filled for only some rows; it gives once, few, many or a size class.

j_gene,v_gene,d_gene,abundance,CDR3nt,CDR3aa
TRBJ1-2,TRBV6-5,TRBD1,few,TGTGCCAGTTTCCAACAGGGGCGCGGTTATGGCTACACCTTC,CASFQQGRGYGYTF
TRBJ2-7,TRBV4-1,TRBD1,.,TGCGCCAGCAGCCCTGGACCAACTAAACGGACAGGGGCGCGGGAGCAGTACTTC,CASSPGPTKRTGAREQYF
TRBJ2-7,TRBV28,.,.,TGTGCCAGCTCCAGGGTTCCCTCCTACGAGCAGTACTTC,CASSRVPSYEQYF
TRBJ2-7,TRBV30,TRBD2,once,TGTGGGGCTAGCGGGGTGTACGAGCAGTACTTC,CGASGVYEQYF
TRBJ2-2,TRBV9,.,.,TGTGCCAGCAGCGCCTTCAACACCGGGGAGCTGTTTTTT,CASSAFNTGELFF
TRBJ2-7,TRBV3-1/TRBV3-2,TRBD2,few,TGTGCCAGCAGAGAGGGAGGGCGGGGGTACGAGCAGTACTTC,CASREGGRGYEQYF
TRBJ2-7,TRBV19,TRBD2,.,TGTGCCAGTAGTAGCCGGCAGACTAGCGGGAGGTACGAGCAGTACTTC,CASSSRQTSGRYEQYF
TRBJ1-4,TRBV6-6,.,.,TGTGCCAGCAGTTACTCTATGGAAAAACTGTTTTTT,CASSYSMEKLFF
TRBJ2-1,TRBV6-5,TRBD2,.,TGTGCCAGCAGTCTCCGGGGGGGCCCCCACAATGAGCAGTTCTTC,CASSLRGGPHNEQFF
TRBJ1-1,TRBV30,.,once,TGTGCCTGGAGTTCAGAAAACACTGAAGCTTTCTTT,CAWSSENTEAFF
TRBJ2-1,TRBV7-6,TRBD2,.,TGTGCCAGCAGACCAACTAGCGGGAACTCCCCTCTCTACAATGAGCAGTTCTTC,CASRPTSGNSPLYNEQFF
TRBJ2-5,TRBV4-1,TRBD2,.,TGCGCCAGCAGCCAAGGCAGCGGGGGGTGGGAGACCCAGTACTTC,CASSQGSGGWETQYF
TRBJ2-1,TRBV2,.,once,TGTGCCAGCAGTGAAGGGGGCTATTCCTACAATGAGCAGTTCTTC,CASSEGGYSYNEQFF
TRBJ2-7,TRBV5-1,TRBD1,.,TGCGCCAGCAGCTTGGCCGGGACAGGGGGGTACGAGCAGTACTTC,CASSLAGTGGYEQYF
TRBJ2-7,TRBV7-8,TRBD2,.,TGTGCCAGCAGCTTGACTAGCGGGAGTTCCGAGCAGTACTTC,CASSLTSGSSEQYF
TRBJ2-6,TRBV5-1,TRBD2,once,TGCGCCAGCAGCGTCGCGATGACTAGCGGTTACTCTGGGGCCAACGTCCTGACTTTC,CASSVAMTSGYSGANVLTF
TRBJ1-1,TRBV2,TRBD1,.,TGTGCCAGCACCCAGGGGGAAAACACTGAAGCTTTCTTT,CASTQGENTEAFF
TRBJ1-1,TRBV10-1,.,once,TGCGCCAGCAGTCAAAGCCCTACGGGGACTGAAGCTTTCTTT,CASSQSPTGTEAFF
TRBJ1-1,TRBV4-2,.,.,TGTGCCAGCAGCTGGGGGGGCACGGAAGCTTTCTTT,CASSWGGTEAFF
TRBJ1-6,TRBV7-6,.,.,TGTGCCAGCAGCTTAGGGGGCTCGGGTTCACCCCTCCACTTT,CASSLGGSGSPLHF
TRBJ1-1,TRBV11-3,TRBD1,few,TGTGCCAGCAGCTTAACAGGGGGTTCGAACACTGAAGCTTTCTTT,CASSLTGGSNTEAFF
TRBJ2-5,TRBV30,.,few,TGTGCCTGGAGCGCAACCCTCGGACAAGGAGTGCACTTC,CAWSATLGQGVHF
TRBJ2-5,TRBV18,.,.,TGTGCCACAGGGTTGGGACAAGAGACCCAGTACTTC,CATGLGQETQYF
TRBJ2-3,TRBV25-1,.,.,TGTGCCAGCAGTGAAAGGGGTAGTGCAGATACGCAGTATTTT,CASSERGSADTQYF
TRBJ2-7,TRBV25-1,TRBD1,.,TGTGCCAGCAGTGCGACCGGGACAGCTTGGCAGTCCTACGAGCAGTACTTC,CASSATGTAWQSYEQYF
TRBJ2-6,TRBV25-1,.,.,TGTGCCAGCAGTGAATATGCGGCTCCTGGGGCCAACGTCCTGACTTTC,CASSEYAAPGANVLTF